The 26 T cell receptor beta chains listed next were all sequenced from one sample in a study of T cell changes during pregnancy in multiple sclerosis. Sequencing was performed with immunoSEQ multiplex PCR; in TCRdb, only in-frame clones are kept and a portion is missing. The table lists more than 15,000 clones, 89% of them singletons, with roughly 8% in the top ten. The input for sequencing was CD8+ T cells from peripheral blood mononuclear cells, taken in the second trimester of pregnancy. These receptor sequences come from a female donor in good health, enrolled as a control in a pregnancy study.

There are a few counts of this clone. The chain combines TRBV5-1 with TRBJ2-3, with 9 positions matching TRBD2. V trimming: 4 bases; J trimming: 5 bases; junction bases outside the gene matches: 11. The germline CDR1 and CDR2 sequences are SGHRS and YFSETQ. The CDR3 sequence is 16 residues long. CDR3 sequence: CASSPNYAGGQDTQYF. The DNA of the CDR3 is TGCGCCAGCAGCCCCAACTATGCGGGAGGGCAAGATACGCAGTATTTT.

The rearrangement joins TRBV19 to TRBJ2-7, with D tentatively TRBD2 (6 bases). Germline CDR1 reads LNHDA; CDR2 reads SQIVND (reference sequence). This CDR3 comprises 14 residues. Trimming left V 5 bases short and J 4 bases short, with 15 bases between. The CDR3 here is CASSVAERQYEQYF. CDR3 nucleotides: TGTGCCAGTAGTGTAGCGGAGAGGCAGTACGAGCAGTACTTC.

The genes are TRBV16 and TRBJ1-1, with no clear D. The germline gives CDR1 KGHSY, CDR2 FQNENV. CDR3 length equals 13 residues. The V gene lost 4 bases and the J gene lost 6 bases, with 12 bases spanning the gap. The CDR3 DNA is TGTGCCAGCAGCCCTTCTCTATCCCCTGAAGCTTTCTTT. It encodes CASSPSLSPEAFF. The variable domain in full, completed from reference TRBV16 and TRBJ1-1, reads GEEVAQTPKHLVRGEGQKAKLYCAPIKGHSYVFWYQQVLKNEFKFLISFQNENVFDETGMPKERFSAKCLPNSPCSLEIQATKLEDSAVYFCASSPSLSPEAFFGQGTRLTVV.

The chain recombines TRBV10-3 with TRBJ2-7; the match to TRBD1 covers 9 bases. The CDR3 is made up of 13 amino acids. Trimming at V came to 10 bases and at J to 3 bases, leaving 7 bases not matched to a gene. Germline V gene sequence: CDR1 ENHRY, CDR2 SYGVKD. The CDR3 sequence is CANSQGASYEQYF. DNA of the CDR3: TGTGCCAATTCACAGGGGGCGAGCTACGAGCAGTACTTC.

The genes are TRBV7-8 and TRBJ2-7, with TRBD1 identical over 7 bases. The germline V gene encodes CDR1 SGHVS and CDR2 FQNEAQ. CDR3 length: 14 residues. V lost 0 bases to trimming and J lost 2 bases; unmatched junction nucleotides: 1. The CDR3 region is CASSLAGTAYEQYF. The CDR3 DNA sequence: TGTGCCAGCAGCTTAGCAGGGACAGCCTACGAGCAGTACTTC.

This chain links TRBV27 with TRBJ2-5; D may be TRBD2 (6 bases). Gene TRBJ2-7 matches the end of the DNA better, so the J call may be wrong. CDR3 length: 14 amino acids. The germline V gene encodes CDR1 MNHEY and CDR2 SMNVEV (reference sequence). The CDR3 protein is CASSRGTGWGEQYF. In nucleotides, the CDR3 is TGTGCCAGCAGCCGGGGGACCGGCTGGGGCGAGCAGTACTTC.

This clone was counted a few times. CDR3 protein: CASAGGETYEQYF. The CDR3 DNA follows: TGTGCCAGCGCGGGGGGCGAGACATACGAGCAGTACTTC. The V call is TRBV6-1, the J call TRBJ2-7; TRBD2 matches 8 bases. The trim removed 8 bases at V and 4 bases at J, leaving 7 bases unmatched. Germline V gene sequence: CDR1 MNHNS, CDR2 SASEGT. This CDR3 spans 13 amino acids.

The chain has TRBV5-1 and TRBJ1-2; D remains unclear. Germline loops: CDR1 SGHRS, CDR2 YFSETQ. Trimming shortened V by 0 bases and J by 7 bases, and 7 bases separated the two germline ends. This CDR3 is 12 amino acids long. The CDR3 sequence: CASSLGALGYTF. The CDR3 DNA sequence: TGCGCCAGCAGCTTGGGCGCTCTTGGCTACACCTTC.

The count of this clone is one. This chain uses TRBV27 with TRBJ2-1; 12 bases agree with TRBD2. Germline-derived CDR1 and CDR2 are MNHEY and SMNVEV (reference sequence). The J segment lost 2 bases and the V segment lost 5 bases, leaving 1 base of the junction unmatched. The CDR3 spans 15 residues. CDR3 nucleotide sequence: TGTGCCAGCAGTCTAGCGGGAGGGACCTACAATGAGCAGTTCTTC. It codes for CASSLAGGTYNEQFF.

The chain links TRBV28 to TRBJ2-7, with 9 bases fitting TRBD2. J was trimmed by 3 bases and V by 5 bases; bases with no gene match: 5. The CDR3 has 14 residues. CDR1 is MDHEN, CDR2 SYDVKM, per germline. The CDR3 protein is CASSLSGSSYEQYF. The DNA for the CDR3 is TGTGCCAGCAGTCTTAGCGGGAGTAGCTACGAGCAGTACTTC.

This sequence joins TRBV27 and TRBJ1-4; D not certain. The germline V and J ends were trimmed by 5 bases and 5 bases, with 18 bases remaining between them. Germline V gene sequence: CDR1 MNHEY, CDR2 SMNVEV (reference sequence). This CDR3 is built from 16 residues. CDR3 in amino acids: CASSGLWTARNEKLFF. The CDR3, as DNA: TGTGCCAGCAGTGGACTCTGGACGGCTAGAAATGAAAAACTGTTTTTT.

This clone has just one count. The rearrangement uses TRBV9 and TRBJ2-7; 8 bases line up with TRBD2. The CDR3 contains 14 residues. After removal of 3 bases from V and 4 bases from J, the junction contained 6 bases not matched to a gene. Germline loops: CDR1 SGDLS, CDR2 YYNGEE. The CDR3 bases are TGTGCCAGCAGCGCGGGGGGGTCCTTTTACGAGCAGTACTTC. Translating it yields CASSAGGSFYEQYF. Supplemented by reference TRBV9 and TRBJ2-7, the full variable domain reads DSGVTQTPKHLITATGQRVTLRCSPRSGDLSVYWYQQSLDQGLQFLIQYYNGEERAKGNILERFSAQQFPDLHSELNLSSLELGDSALYFCASSAGGSFYEQYFGPGTRLTVT.

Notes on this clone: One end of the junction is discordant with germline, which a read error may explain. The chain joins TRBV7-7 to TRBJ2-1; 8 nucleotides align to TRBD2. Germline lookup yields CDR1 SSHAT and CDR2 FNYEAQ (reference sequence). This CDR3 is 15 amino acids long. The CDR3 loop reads CASSLFGGAPNEQFF. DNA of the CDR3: TGTGCTAGCAGCTTATTCGGGGGGGCCCCTAATGAGCAGTTCTTC.

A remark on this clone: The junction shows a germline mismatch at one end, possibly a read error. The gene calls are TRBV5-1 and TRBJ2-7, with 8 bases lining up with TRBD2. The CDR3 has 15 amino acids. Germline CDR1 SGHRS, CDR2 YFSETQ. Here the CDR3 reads CASSPRTSSSDEQYF. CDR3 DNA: TGCGCCAGCAGCCCGCGGACTAGCTCCTCCGACGAGCAGTACTTC.

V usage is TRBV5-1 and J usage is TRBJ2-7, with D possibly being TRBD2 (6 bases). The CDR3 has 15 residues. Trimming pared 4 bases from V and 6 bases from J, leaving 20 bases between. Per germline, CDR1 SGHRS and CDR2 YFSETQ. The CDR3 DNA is TGCGCCAGCAGCCCCGAACGGGCAGGGAGGCTCGAGCAGTACTTC. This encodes CASSPERAGRLEQYF.

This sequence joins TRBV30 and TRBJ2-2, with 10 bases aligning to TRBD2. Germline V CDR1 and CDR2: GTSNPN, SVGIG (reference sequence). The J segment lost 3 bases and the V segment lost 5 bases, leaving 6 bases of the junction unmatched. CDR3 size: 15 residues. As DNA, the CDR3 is TGTGCCTGGGTCCGAGCGGGGGGGGACACCGGGGAGCTGTTTTTT. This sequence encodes CAWVRAGGDTGELFF.

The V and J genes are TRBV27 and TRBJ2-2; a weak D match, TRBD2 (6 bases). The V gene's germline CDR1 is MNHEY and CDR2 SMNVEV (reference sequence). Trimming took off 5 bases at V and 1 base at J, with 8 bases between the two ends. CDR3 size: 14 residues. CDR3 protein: CASSMGGNTGELFF. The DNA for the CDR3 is TGTGCCAGCAGTATGGGGGGGAACACCGGGGAGCTGTTTTTT.

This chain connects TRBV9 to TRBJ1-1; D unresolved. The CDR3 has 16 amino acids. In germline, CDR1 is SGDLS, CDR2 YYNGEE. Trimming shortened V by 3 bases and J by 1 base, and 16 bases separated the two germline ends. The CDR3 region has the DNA TGTGCCAGCAGCGCGAATAGCTTAAACCCGAACACTGAAGCTTTCTTT. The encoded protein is CASSANSLNPNTEAFF. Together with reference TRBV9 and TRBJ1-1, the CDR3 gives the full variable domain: DSGVTQTPKHLITATGQRVTLRCSPRSGDLSVYWYQQSLDQGLQFLIQYYNGEERAKGNILERFSAQQFPDLHSELNLSSLELGDSALYFCASSANSLNPNTEAFFGQGTRLTVV.

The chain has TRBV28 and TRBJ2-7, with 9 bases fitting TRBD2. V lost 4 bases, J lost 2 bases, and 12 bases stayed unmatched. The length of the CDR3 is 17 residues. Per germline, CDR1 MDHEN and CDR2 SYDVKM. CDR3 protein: CASSSQLAGLLTYEQYF. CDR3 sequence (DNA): TGTGCCAGCAGTTCACAACTAGCGGGCTTGCTAACCTACGAGCAGTACTTC. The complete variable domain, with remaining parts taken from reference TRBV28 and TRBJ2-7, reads DVKVTQSSRYLVKRTGEKVFLECVQDMDHENMFWYRQDPGLGLRLIYFSYDVKMKEKGDIPEGYSVSREKKERFSLILESASTNQTSMYLCASSSQLAGLLTYEQYFGPGTRLTVT.

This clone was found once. CDR3 sequence reads: CASSIAGSGETQYF. DNA for the CDR3: TGTGCCAGTAGTATAGCCGGGAGTGGGGAGACCCAGTACTTC. The rearrangement uses TRBV19 and TRBJ2-5; possibly TRBD2 for D (6 bases). With 1 base removed from V and 5 bases from J, the gap between germline ends came to 11 bases. The CDR3 loop spans 14 amino acids. Germline V CDR1 and CDR2: LNHDA, SQIVND (reference sequence).

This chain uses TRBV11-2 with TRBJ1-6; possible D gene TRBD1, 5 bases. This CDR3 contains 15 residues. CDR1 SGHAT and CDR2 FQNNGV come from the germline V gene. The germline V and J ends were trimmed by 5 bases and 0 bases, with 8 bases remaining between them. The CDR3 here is CASSEDSSYNSPLHF. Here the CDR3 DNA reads TGTGCCAGCAGCGAAGACAGCTCCTATAATTCACCCCTCCACTTT.

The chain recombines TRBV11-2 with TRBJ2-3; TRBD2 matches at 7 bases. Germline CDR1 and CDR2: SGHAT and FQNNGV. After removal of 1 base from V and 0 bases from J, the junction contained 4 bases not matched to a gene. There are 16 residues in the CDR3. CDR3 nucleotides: TGTGCCAGCAGCTTAGGGGACTACCCAAGCACAGATACGCAGTATTTT. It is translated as CASSLGDYPSTDTQYF.

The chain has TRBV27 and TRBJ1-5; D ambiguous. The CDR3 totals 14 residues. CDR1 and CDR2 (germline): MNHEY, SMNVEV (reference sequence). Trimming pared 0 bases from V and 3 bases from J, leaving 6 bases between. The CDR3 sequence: CASSLSGHNQPQHF. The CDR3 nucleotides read TGTGCCAGCAGTTTATCTGGGCACAATCAGCCCCAGCATTTT.

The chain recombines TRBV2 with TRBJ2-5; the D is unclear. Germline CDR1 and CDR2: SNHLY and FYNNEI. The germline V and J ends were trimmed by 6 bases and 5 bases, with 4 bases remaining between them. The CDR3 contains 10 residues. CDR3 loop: CASRGETQYF. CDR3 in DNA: TGTGCCAGCAGGGGCGAGACCCAGTACTTC.

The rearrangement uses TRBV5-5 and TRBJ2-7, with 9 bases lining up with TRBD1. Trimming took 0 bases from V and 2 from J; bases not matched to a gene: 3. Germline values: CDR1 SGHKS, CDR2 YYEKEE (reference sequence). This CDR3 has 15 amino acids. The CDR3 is CASSLATGGTYEQYF. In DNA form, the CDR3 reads TGTGCCAGCAGCTTGGCTACAGGGGGCACCTACGAGCAGTACTTC.

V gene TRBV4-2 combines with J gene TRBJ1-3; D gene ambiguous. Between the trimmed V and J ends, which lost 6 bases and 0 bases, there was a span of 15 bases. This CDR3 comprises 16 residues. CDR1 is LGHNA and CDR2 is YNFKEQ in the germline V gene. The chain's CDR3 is CASRQTEGDSGNTIYF. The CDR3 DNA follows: TGTGCCAGCAGACAGACCGAAGGTGACTCTGGAAACACCATATATTTT.